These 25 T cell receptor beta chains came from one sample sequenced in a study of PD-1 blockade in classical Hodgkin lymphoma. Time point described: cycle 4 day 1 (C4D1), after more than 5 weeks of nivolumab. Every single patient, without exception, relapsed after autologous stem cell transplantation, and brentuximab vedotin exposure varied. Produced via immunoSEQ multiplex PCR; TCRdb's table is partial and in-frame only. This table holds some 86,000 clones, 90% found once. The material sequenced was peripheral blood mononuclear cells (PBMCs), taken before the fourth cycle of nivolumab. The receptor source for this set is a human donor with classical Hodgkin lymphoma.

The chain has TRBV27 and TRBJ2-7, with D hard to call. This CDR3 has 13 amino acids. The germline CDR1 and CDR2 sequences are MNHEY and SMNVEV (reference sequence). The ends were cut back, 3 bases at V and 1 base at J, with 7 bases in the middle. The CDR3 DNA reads TGTGCCAGCAGTTTTGGACGGTCCTACGAGCAGTACTTC. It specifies CASSFGRSYEQYF.

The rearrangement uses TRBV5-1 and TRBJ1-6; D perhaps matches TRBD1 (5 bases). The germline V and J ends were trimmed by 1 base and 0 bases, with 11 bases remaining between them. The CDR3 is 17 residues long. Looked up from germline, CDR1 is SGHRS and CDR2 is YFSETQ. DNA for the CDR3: TGCGCCAGCAGCTTGCTAACAGACAGCTCCTATAATTCACCCCTCCACTTT. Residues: CASSLLTDSSYNSPLHF. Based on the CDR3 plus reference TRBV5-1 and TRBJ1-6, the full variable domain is KAGVTQTPRYLIKTRGQQVTLSCSPISGHRSVSWYQQTPGQGLQFLFEYFSETQRNKGNFPGRFSGRQFSNSRSEMNVSTLELGDSALYLCASSLLTDSSYNSPLHFGNGTRLTVT.

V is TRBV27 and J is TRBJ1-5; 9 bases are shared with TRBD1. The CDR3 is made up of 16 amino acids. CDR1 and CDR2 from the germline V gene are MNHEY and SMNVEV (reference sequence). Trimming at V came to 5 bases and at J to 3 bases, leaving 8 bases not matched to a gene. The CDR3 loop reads CASSPIGDRDNQPQHF. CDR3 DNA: TGTGCCAGCAGTCCAATCGGGGACAGGGACAATCAGCCCCAGCATTTT.

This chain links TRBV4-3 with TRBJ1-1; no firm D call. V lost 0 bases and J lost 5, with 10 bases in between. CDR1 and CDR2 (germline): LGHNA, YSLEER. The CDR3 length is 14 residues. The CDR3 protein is CASSQDNGFTEAFF. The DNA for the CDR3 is TGCGCCAGCAGCCAAGATAATGGGTTTACTGAAGCTTTCTTT.

The CDR3 loop is CASSLSWDSEAFF. The CDR3 nucleotides read TGTGCCAGCAGCTTAAGTTGGGACAGTGAAGCTTTCTTT. V is TRBV7-9 and J is TRBJ1-1, with 7 positions matching TRBD1. This CDR3 is 13 amino acids long. Germline V gene sequence: CDR1 SEHNR, CDR2 FQNEAQ (reference sequence). V gave up 2 bases and J gave up 7 bases; unmatched junction bases: 4.

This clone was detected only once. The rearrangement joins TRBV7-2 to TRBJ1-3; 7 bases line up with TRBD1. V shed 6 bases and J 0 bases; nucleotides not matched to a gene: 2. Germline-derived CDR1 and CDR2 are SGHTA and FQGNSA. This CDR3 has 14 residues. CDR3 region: CASRTGVSGNTIYF. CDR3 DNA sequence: TGTGCCAGCAGAACAGGGGTCTCTGGAAACACCATATATTTT.

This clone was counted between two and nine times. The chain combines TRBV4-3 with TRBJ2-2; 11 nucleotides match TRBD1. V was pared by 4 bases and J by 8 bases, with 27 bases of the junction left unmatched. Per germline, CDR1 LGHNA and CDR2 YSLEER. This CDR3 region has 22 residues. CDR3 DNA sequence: TGCGCCAGCAGCCCTCACAGGGCCGGACAGGGGGCCCTAATACCCCCGTTGGGGGAGCTGTTTTTT. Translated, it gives CASSPHRAGQGALIPPLGELFF.

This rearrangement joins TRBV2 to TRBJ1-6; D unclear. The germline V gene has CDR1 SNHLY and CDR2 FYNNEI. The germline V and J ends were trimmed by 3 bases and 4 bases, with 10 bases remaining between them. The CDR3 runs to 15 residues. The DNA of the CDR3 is TGTGCCAGCAGTGATTTAGCCGGGTATAATTCACCCCTCCACTTT. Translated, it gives CASSDLAGYNSPLHF.

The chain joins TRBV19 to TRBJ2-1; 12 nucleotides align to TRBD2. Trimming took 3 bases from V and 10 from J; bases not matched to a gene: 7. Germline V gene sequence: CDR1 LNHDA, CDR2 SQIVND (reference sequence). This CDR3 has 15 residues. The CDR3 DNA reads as TGTGCCAGTAGTATGGGTCTAGCGGGGGGGCTCGAGCAGTTCTTC. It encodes CASSMGLAGGLEQFF.

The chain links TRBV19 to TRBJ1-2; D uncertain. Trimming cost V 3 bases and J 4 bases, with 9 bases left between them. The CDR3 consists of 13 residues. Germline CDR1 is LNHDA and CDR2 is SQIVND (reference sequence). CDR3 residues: CASSMAASYGYTF. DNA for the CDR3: TGTGCCAGTAGTATGGCAGCATCCTATGGCTACACCTTC.

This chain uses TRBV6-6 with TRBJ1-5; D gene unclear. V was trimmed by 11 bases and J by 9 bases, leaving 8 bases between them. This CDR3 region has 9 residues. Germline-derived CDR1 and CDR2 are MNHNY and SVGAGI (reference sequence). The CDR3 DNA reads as TGTGCCTTTCCTCTGCCCCAGCATTTT. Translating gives CAFPLPQHF.

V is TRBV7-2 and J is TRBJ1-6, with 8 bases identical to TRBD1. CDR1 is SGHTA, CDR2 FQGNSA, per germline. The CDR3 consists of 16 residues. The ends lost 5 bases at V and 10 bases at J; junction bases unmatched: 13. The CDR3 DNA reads TGTGCCAGCAGCCTGGGAGCCGGACAGGGTAAATCACCCCTCCACTTT. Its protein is CASSLGAGQGKSPLHF.

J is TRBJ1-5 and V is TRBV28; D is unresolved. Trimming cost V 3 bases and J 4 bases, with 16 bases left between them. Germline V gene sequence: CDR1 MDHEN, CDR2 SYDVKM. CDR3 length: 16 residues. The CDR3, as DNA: TGTGCCAGCAGTTTTGGATTTGTGGGAGGGAATCAGCCCCAGCATTTT. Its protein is CASSFGFVGGNQPQHF.

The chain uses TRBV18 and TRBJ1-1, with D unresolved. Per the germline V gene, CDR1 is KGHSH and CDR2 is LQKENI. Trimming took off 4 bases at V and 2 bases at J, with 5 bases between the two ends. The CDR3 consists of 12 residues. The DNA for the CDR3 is TGTGCCAGCTCACGCACCAACACTGAAGCTTTCTTT. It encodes CASSRTNTEAFF.

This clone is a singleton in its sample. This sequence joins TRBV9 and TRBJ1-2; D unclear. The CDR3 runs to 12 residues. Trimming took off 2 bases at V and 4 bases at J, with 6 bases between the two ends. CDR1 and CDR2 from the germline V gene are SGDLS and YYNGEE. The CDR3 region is CASSVVGYGYTF. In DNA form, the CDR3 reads TGTGCCAGCAGCGTCGTGGGCTATGGCTACACCTTC.

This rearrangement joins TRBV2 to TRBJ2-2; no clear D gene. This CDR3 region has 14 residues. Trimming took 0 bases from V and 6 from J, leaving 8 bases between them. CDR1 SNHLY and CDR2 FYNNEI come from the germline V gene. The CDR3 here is CASSEAHRSGELFF. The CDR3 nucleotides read TGTGCCAGCAGTGAAGCGCACAGATCCGGGGAGCTGTTTTTT.

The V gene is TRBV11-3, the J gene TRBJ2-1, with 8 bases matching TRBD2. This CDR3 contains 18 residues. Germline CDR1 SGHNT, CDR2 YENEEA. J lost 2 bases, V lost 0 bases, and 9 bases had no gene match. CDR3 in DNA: TGTGCCAGCAGCTTAGATCGGGGGGGGGCGCAGCCCTACAATGAGCAGTTCTTC. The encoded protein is CASSLDRGGAQPYNEQFF.

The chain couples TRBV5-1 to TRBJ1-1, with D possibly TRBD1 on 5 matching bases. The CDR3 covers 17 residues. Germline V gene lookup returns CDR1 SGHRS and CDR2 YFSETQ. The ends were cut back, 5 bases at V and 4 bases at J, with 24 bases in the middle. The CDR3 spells CASRLANGGRGLTEAFF. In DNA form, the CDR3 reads TGCGCCAGCAGACTGGCAAATGGGGGTAGAGGTCTCACTGAAGCTTTCTTT.

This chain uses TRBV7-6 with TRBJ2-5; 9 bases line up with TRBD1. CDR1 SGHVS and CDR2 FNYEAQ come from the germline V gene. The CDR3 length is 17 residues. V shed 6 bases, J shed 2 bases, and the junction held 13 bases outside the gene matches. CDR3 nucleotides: TGTGCCAGCAGTCCAAGGGGGAGACAGGGGGTTCAAGAGACCCAGTACTTC. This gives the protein CASSPRGRQGVQETQYF.

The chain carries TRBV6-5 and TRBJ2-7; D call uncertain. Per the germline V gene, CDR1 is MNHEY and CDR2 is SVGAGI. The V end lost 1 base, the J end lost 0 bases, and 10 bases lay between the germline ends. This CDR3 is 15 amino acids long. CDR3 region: CASSYFGRSSYEQYF. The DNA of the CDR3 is TGTGCCAGCAGTTACTTCGGTAGGAGCTCCTACGAGCAGTACTTC.

CDR3 nucleotides: TGTGCCAGCAGTGAAACGGGGGCTACGAACACCGGGGAGCTGTTTTTT. Translated: CASSETGATNTGELFF. The rearrangement joins TRBV25-1 to TRBJ2-2; the D call may be TRBD1 or TRBD2 (6 bases each). Germline values: CDR1 MGHDK, CDR2 SYGVNS. V was cut by 2 bases and J by 0 bases, with 10 bases left in between. The CDR3 extends over 16 amino acids.

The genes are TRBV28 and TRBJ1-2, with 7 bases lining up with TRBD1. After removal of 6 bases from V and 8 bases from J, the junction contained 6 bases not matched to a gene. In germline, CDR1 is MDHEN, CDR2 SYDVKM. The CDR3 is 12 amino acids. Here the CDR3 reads CASSWTGNGYTF. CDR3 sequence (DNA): TGTGCCAGCAGCTGGACAGGAAACGGCTACACCTTC.

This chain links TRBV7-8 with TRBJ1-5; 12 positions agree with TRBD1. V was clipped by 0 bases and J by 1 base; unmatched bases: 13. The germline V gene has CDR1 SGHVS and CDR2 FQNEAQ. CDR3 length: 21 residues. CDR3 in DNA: TGTGCCAGCAGCTTAGCGGATTCCGGGACAGGGGGCATTAGAAGCAATCAGCCCCAGCATTTT. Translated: CASSLADSGTGGIRSNQPQHF. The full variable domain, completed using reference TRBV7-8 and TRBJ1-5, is GAGVSQSPRYKVAKRGQDVALRCDPISGHVSLFWYQQALGQGPEFLTYFQNEAQLDKSGLPSDRFFAERPEGSVSTLKIQRTQQEDSAVYLCASSLADSGTGGIRSNQPQHFGDGTRLSIL.

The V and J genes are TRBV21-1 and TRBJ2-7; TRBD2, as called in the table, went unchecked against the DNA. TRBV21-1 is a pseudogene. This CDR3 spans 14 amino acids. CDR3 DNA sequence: TGTGCCAGCAGCAAAGCTCCCAGACTCTACGAGCAGTACTTC. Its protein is CASSKAPRLYEQYF.

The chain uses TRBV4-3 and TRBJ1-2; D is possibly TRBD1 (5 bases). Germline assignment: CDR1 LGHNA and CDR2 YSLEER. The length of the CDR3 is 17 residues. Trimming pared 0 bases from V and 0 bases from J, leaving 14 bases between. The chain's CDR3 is CASSQEVGQLPNYGYTF. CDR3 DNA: TGCGCCAGCAGCCAAGAGGTGGGGCAATTACCTAACTATGGCTACACCTTC.